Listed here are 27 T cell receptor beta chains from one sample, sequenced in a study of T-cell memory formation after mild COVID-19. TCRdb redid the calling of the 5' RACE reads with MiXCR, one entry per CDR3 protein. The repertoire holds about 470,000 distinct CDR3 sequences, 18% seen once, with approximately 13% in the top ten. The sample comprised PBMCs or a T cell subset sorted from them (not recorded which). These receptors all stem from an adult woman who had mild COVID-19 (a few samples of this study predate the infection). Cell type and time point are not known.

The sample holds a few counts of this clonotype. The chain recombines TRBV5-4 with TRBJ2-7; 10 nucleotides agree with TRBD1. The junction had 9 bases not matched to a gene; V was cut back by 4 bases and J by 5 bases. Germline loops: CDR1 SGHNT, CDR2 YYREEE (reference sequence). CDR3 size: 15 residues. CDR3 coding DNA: TGTGCCAGCAGCGCCAGACAGGGGGCGCGGCACGAGCAGTACTTC. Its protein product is CASSARQGARHEQYF.

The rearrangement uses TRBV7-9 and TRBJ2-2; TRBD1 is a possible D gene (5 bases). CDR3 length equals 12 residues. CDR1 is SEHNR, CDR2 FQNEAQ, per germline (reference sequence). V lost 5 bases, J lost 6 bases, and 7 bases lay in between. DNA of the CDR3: TGTGCCAGCAGCGCAGGGTCCGGGGAGCTGTTTTTT. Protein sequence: CASSAGSGELFF.

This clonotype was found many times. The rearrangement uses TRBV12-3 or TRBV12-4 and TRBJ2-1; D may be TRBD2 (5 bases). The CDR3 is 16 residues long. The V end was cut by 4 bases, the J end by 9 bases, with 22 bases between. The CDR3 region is CASSSPEVSVRGEQFF. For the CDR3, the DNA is TGTGCCAGCAGTTCGCCTGAGGTTAGCGTCCGTGGTGAGCAGTTCTTC.

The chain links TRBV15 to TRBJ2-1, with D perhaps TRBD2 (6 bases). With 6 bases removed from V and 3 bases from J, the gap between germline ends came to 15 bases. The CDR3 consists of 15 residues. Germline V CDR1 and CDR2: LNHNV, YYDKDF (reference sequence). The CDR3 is CATSFPGSGYNEQFF. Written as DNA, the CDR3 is TGTGCCACCAGTTTCCCCGGGAGCGGCTACAATGAGCAGTTCTTC.

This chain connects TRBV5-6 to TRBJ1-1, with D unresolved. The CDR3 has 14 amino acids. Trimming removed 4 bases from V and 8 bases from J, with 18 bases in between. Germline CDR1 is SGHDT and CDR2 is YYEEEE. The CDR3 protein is CASSTYGQVSEAFF. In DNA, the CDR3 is TGTGCCAGCAGCACGTACGGGCAGGTCAGCGAAGCTTTCTTT.

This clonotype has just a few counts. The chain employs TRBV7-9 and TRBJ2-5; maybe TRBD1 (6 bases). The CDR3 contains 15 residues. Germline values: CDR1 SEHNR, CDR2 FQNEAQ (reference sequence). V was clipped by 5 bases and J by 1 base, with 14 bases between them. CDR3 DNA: TGTGCCAGCAGCCCCGGGACACCGCTCCAAGAGACCCAGTACTTC. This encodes CASSPGTPLQETQYF. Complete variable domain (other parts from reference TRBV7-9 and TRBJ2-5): DTGVSQNPRHKITKRGQNVTFRCDPISEHNRLYWYRQTLGQGPEFLTYFQNEAQLEKSRLLSDRFSAERPKGSFSTLEIQRTEQGDSAMYLCASSPGTPLQETQYFGPGTRLLVL.

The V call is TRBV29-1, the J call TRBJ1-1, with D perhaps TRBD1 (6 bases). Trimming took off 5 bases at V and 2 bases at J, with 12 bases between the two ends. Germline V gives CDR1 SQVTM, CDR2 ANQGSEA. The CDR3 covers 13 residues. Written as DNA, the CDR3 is TGCAGCGTTTGCCAGGGACAAAACACTGAAGCTTTCTTT. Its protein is CSVCQGQNTEAFF.

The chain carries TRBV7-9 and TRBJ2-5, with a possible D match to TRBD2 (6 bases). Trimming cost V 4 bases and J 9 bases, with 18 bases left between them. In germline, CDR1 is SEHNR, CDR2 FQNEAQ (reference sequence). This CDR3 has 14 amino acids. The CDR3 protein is CASSSRRRPGAQYF. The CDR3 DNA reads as TGTGCCAGCAGCTCTCGGAGGCGGCCGGGGGCCCAGTACTTC. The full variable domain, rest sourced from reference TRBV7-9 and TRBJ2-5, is DTGVSQNPRHKITKRGQNVTFRCDPISEHNRLYWYRQTLGQGPEFLTYFQNEAQLEKSRLLSDRFSAERPKGSFSTLEIQRTEQGDSAMYLCASSSRRRPGAQYFGPGTRLLVL.

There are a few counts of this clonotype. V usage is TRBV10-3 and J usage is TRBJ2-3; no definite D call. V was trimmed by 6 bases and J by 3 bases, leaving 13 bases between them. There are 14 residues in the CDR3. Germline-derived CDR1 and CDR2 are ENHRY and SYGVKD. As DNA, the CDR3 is TGTGCCATCAGGTCCTTTGGTCCGACAGATACGCAGTATTTT. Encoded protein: CAIRSFGPTDTQYF.

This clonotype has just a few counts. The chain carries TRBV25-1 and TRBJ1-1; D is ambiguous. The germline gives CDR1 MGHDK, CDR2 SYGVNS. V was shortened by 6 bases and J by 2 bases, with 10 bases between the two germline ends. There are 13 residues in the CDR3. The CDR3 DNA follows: TGTGCCAGCAGGGGCAGCTTTAACACTGAAGCTTTCTTT. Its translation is CASRGSFNTEAFF.

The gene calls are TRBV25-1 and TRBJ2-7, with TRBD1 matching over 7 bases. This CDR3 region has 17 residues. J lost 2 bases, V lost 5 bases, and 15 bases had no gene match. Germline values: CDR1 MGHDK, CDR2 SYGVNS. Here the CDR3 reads CASSKGGAGVDTYEQYF. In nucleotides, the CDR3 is TGTGCCAGCAGTAAAGGGGGCGCAGGTGTCGATACCTACGAGCAGTACTTC.

The CDR3 reads CASSLNTGANVLTF. CDR3 DNA: TGCGCCAGCAGCTTGAATACTGGGGCCAACGTCCTGACTTTC. The chain joins TRBV5-1 to TRBJ2-6; no clear D. From germline, CDR1 is SGHRS and CDR2 YFSETQ. This CDR3 comprises 14 residues. V gave up 1 base and J gave up 2 bases, with 4 bases separating them.

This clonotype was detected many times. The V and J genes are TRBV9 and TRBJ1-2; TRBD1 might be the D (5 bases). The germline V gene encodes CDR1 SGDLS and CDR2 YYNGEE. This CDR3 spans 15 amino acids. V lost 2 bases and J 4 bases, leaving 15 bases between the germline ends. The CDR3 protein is CASSVSDSPGYGYTF. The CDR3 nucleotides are TGTGCCAGCAGCGTTTCAGACAGTCCCGGCTATGGCTACACCTTC.

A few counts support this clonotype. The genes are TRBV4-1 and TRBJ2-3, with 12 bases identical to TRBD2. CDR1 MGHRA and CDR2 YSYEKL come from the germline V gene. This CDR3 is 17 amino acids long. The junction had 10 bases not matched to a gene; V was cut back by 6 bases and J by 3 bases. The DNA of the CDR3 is TGCGCCAGCAGGCCTCCTAGCGGGGGGGCCGGGACAGATACGCAGTATTTT. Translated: CASRPPSGGAGTDTQYF.

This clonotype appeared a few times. As DNA, the CDR3 is TGTGCCATCAACCAGGCCCCCGGCACTGAAGCTTTCTTT. Encoded protein: CAINQAPGTEAFF. J is TRBJ1-1 and V is TRBV10-3; no clear D. The germline V gene has CDR1 ENHRY and CDR2 SYGVKD. Trimming took 7 bases from V and 4 from J, leaving 13 bases between them. The CDR3 has 13 residues.

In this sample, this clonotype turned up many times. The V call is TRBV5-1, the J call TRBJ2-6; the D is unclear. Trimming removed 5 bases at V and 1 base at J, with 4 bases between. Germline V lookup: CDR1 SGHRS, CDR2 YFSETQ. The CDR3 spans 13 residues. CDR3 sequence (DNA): TGCGCCAGCAGTGGATCTGGGGCCAACGTCCTGACTTTC. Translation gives CASSGSGANVLTF. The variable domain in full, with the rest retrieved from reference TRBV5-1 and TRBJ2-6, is KAGVTQTPRYLIKTRGQQVTLSCSPISGHRSVSWYQQTPGQGLQFLFEYFSETQRNKGNFPGRFSGRQFSNSRSEMNVSTLELGDSALYLCASSGSGANVLTFGAGSRLTVL.

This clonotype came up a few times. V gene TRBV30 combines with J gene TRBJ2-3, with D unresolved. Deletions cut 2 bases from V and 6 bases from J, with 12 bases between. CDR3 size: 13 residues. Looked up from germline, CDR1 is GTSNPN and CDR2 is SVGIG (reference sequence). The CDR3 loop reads CAWSPSVGDTQYF. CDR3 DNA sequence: TGTGCCTGGAGTCCCTCTGTAGGGGATACGCAGTATTTT.

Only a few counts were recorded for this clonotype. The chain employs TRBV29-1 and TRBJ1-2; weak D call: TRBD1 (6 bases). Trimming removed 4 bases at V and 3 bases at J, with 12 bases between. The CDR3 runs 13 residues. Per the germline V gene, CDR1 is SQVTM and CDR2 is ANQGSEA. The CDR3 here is CSVATGSDYGYTF. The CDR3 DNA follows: TGCAGCGTTGCAACAGGGTCAGACTATGGCTACACCTTC.

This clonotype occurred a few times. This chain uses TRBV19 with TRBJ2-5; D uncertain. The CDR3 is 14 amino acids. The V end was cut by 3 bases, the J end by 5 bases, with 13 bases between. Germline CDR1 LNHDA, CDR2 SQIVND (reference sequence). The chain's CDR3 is CASSIWGSAETQYF. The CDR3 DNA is TGTGCCAGTAGTATCTGGGGTAGTGCGGAGACCCAGTACTTC.

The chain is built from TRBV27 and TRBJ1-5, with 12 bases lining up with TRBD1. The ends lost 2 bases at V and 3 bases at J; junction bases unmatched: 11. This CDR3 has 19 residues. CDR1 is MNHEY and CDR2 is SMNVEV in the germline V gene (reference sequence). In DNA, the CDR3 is TGTGCCAGCAGTTTAAGCGGGACAGGGGGCCGAGTCCTCAATCAGCCCCAGCATTTT. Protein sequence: CASSLSGTGGRVLNQPQHF.

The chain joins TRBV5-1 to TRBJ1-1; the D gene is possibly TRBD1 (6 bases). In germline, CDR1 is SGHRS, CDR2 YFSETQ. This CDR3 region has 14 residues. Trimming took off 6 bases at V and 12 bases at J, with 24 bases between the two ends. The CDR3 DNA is TGCGCCAGCACGCCCTTCACAGGGTTGGTGTTACCTTTCTTT. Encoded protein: CASTPFTGLVLPFF.

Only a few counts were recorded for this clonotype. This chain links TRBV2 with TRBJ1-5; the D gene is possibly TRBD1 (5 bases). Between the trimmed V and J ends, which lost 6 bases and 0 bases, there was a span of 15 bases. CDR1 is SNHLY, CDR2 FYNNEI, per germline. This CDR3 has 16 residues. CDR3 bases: TGTGCCAGCAGCCCCGGGACGGAGTATAGCAATCAGCCCCAGCATTTT. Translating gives CASSPGTEYSNQPQHF.

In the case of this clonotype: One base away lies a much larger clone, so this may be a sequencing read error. Here the CDR3 DNA reads TGTGCCAGCAGCCAGATGTCCTACGAGCAGTACTTC. It encodes CASSQMSYEQYF. The gene calls are TRBV5-4 and TRBJ2-7, with unresolved D. Looked up from germline, CDR1 is SGHNT and CDR2 is YYREEE (reference sequence). This CDR3 comprises 12 residues. The V gene lost 4 bases and the J gene lost 1 base, with 6 bases spanning the gap.

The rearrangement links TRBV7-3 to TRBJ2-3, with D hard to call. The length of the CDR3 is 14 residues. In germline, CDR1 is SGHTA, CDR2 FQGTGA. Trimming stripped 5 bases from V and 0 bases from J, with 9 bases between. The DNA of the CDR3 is TGTGCCAGCAGCCCGCAGGCCAGCACAGATACGCAGTATTTT. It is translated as CASSPQASTDTQYF.

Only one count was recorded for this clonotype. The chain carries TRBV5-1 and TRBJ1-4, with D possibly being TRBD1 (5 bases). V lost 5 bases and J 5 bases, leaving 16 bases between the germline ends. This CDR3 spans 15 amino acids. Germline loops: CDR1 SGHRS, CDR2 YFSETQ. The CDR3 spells CASRRGQLSNEKLFF. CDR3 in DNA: TGCGCCAGCAGACGGGGCCAGTTAAGCAATGAAAAACTGTTTTTT. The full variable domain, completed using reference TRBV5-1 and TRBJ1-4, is KAGVTQTPRYLIKTRGQQVTLSCSPISGHRSVSWYQQTPGQGLQFLFEYFSETQRNKGNFPGRFSGRQFSNSRSEMNVSTLELGDSALYLCASRRGQLSNEKLFFGSGTQLSVL.

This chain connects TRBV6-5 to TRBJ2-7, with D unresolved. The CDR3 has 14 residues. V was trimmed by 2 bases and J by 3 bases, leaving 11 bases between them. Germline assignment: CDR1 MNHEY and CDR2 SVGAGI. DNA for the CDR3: TGTGCCAGCAGTTACGGGGATTTGGACTACGAGCAGTACTTC. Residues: CASSYGDLDYEQYF.

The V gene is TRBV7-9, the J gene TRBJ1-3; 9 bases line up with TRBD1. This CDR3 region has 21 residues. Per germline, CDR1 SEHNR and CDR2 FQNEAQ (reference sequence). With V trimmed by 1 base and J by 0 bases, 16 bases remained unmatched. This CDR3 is CASSLDFTIPGQGISGNTIYF. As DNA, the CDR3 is TGTGCCAGCAGCTTAGATTTTACAATCCCGGGACAGGGTATCTCTGGAAACACCATATATTTT.